Only a few counts were recorded for the clone carrying this T cell receptor (beta chain). The antigen is unknown. Healthy Caucasians were all of the donors. The entry originates in a study of identical twins. Study-level points and caveats: The study based its conclusions on cross-sectional statistical analysis and did not follow the same donors.

The CDR3 is 14 residues long. Between the trimmed V and J ends, which lost 1 base and 0 bases, there was a span of 8 bases. Germline values: CDR1 DFQATT, CDR2 SNEGSKA (reference sequence). In TCRdb, the 5' RACE reads were re-called with MiXCR into one record per CDR3 protein. The sample lists 600,000 to 700,000 distinct CDR3 sequences; 21% were seen once. This sample also appeared in a second study, on T cells expressing NK-cell markers. This second report adds: Seven of eight sequenced donors tested HCMV-seropositive; one tested seronegative. As a fraction of CD8+ T cells, dominant NKG2C+ clonotypes reached roughly 1.0-7.5% in six donors.

The sample comprised PBMCs. This TCR was recovered from a woman aged 18-29 years in good health. This sequence joins TRBV20-1 and TRBJ2-3; D might be TRBD1 (6 bases). DNA of the CDR3: TGCAGTGCTAGAGCCAGGGGAAGCACAGATACGCAGTATTTT. Translation gives CSARARGSTDTQYF.